This T cell receptor beta chain was captured in a study of CD8 T cells in ankylosing spondylitis. Study results and caveats: It was reported that disease-linked clones were significantly enriched in matched ankylosing spondylitis synovial fluid. There was a TCR beta motif, made of eight highly homologous variants, that appeared characteristic of ankylosing spondylitis blood.

This clonotype was counted ten times or more. Its specificity is unknown. Each TCR beta library was made by quantitative 5'-RACE that incorporated molecular barcodes. MiXCR was run by TCRdb on the 5' RACE reads, yielding one entry per CDR3 protein. There are 300,000 to 350,000 distinct CDR3 sequences in the sample; around a tenth occur only once, and roughly 9% lies in the top ten. CDR3 length: 14 residues. Deletions cut 5 bases from V and 4 bases from J, with 12 bases between. The chain carries TRBV12-3 or TRBV12-4 and TRBJ1-5; D is perhaps TRBD1 (5 bases). This receptor was identified in a female donor with ankylosing spondylitis or in good health (not recorded which). The specimen was blood, either unsorted or a sorted T cell fraction (not recorded which). CDR3 nucleotides: TGTGCCAGCAGTCCAGGGATTGGGAATCAGCCCCAGCATTTT. Its translation: CASSPGIGNQPQHF.